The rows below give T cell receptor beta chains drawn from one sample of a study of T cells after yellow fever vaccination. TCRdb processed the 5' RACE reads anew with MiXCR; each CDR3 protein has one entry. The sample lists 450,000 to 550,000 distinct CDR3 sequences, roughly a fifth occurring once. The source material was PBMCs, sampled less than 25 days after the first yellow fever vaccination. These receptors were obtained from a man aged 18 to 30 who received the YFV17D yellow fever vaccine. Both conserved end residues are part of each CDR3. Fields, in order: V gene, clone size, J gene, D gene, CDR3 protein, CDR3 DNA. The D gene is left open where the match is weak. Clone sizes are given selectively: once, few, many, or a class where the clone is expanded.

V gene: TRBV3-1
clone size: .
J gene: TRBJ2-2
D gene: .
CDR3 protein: CASSPPITGELFF
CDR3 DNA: TGTGCCAGCAGCCCACCGATTACCGGGGAGCTGTTTTTT

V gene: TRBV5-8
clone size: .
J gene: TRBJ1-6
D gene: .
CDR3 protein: CASSLGMSVTLHF
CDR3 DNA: TGTGCCAGCAGCTTGGGTATGAGTGTTACCCTCCACTTT

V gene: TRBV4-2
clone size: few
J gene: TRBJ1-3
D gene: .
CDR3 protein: CASSQRGGSSGNTIYF
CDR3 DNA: TGTGCCAGCAGCCAACGCGGTGGGAGCTCTGGAAACACCATATATTTT

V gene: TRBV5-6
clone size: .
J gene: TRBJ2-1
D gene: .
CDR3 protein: CASSLQRAYEQFF
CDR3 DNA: TGTGCCAGCAGCTTGCAGCGAGCGTATGAGCAGTTCTTC

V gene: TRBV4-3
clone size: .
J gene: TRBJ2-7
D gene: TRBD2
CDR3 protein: CASSQDYPFAAGVGEQYF
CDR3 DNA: TGCGCCAGCAGCCAAGATTACCCTTTTGCGGCGGGGGTAGGCGAGCAGTACTTC

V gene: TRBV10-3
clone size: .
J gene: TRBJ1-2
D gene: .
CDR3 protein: CAITTIADRLDGYTF
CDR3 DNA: TGTGCCATCACCACAATAGCCGACAGGCTCGATGGCTACACCTTC

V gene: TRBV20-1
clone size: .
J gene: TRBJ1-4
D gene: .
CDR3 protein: CSARAAPVREKLFF
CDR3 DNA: TGCAGTGCTAGAGCGGCACCAGTTCGGGAAAAACTGTTTTTT

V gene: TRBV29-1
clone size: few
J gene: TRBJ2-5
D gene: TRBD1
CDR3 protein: CSVVGQDSNFQETQYF
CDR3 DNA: TGCAGCGTTGTGGGACAGGACTCTAATTTCCAAGAGACCCAGTACTTC

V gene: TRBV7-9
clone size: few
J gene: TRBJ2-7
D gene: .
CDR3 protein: CASGWGQLSEQYF
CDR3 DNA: TGTGCCTCGGGGTGGGGTCAGTTAAGCGAGCAGTACTTC

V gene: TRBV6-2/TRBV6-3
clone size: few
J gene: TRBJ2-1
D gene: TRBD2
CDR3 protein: CASSYSSRLAGTLSYNEQFF
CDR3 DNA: TGTGCCAGCAGTTACTCATCGAGACTAGCGGGTACCCTCTCCTACAATGAGCAGTTCTTC

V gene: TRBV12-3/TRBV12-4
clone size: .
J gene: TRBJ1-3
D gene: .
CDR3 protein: CASSFDVGNTIYF
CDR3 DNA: TGTGCCAGCAGTTTCGACGTCGGAAACACCATATATTTT

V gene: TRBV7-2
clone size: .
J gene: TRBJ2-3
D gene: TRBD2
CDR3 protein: CASSFGLAGGPDTQYF
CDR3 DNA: TGTGCCAGCAGCTTTGGACTAGCGGGGGGGCCAGATACGCAGTATTTT

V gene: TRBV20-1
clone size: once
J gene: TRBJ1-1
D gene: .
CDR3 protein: CSARAAGGRGNTEAFF
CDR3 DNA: TGCAGTGCTAGAGCGGCGGGAGGGAGGGGGAACACTGAAGCTTTCTTT

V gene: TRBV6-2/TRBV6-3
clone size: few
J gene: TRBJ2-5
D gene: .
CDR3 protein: CASSFPSGGVRETQYF
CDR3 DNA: TGTGCCAGCAGTTTCCCGTCGGGGGGCGTGAGAGAGACCCAGTACTTC

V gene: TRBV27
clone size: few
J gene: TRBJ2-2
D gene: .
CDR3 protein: CASSLVAGVELFF
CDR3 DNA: TGTGCCAGCAGTTTAGTAGCAGGGGTTGAGCTGTTTTTT

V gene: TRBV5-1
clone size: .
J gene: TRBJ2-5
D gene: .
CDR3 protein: CASTFFASGETQYF
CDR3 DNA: TGCGCCAGCACTTTTTTCGCATCAGGGGAGACCCAGTACTTC

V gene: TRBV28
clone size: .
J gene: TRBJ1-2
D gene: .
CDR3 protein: CASSRHGTLNYGYTF
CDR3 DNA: TGTGCCAGCAGCCGTCATGGGACGCTGAACTATGGCTACACCTTC

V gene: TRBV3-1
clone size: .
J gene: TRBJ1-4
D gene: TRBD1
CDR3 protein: CASSQGQGAGRLFF
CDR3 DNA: TGTGCCAGCAGCCAGGGACAGGGGGCAGGGAGACTGTTTTTT

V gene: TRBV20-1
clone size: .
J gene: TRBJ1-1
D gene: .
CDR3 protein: CSASRIMSTEAFF
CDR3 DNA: TGCAGTGCTAGTAGAATAATGAGCACTGAAGCTTTCTTT

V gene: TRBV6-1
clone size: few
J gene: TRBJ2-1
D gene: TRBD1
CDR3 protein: CASNSGQGPYNEQFF
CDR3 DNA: TGTGCCAGCAACTCGGGACAGGGGCCATACAATGAGCAGTTCTTC

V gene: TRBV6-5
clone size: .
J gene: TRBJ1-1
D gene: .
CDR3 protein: CASSFGIMNTEAFF
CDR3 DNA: TGTGCCAGCAGTTTCGGGATCATGAACACTGAAGCTTTCTTT

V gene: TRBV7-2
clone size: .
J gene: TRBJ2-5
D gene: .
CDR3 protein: CASSNNRARGETQYF
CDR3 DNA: TGTGCCAGCAGCAACAACCGGGCCCGGGGGGAGACCCAGTACTTC

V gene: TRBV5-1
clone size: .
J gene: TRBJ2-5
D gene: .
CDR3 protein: CASSWPGEFETQYF
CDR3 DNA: TGCGCCAGCAGCTGGCCCGGGGAATTCGAGACCCAGTACTTC

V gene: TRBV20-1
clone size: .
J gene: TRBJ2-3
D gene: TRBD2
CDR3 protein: CSAGAGLAGGPTDTQYF
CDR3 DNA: TGCAGTGCAGGGGCGGGACTAGCGGGGGGGCCGACAGATACGCAGTATTTT

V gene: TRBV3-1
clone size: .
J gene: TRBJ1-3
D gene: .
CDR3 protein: CASLSQDGNTIYF
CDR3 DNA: TGTGCCAGCCTCTCACAGGACGGAAACACCATATATTTT

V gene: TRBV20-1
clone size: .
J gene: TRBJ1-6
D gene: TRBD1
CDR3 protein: CSARMTGTNSPLHF
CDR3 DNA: TGCAGTGCGAGGATGACAGGGACCAATTCACCCCTCCACTTT

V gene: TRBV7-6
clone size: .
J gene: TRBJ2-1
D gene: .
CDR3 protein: CASSLVPQKSEQFF
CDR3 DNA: TGTGCCAGCAGCTTAGTTCCCCAGAAGAGTGAGCAGTTCTTC

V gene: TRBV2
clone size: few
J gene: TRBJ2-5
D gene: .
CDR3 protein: CASSESPSTQYF
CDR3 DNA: TGTGCCAGCAGTGAATCCCCCTCGACCCAGTACTTC

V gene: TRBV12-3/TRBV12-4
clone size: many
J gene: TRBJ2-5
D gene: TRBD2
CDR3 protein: CASSLGNSGGLQETQYF
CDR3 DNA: TGTGCCAGCAGTTTAGGGAATAGCGGGGGGCTCCAAGAGACCCAGTACTTC